Below, one TCR beta chain is given with its context. The length of the CDR3 is 18 residues. In germline, CDR1 is MNHEY, CDR2 SMNVEV (reference sequence). This sample stems from a study of graft-versus-host responses after intestinal transplantation. The method was immunoSEQ multiplex PCR; TCRdb's version includes in-frame clones alone and lacks a portion of them. The table has some 22,000 clones, roughly nine tenths seen once. This chain links TRBV27 with TRBJ2-5; TRBD1 might be the D (8 bases). The end of the DNA aligns better with TRBJ2-7, so the J call may be wrong. The TCR was taken from a human patient who received an intestinal transplant, so some T cells may come from the graft donor. The sample consisted of PBMCs, taken almost 40 days after intestinal transplant. Here the CDR3 reads CASSLRGVGAGGLDEQYF. CDR3 bases: TGTGCCAGCAGTCTTCGGGGGGTCGGGGCAGGGGGCCTGGACGAGCAGTACTTC.